This T cell receptor (delta chain) came from a study of gamma-delta T cells after stem cell transplantation. TCRdb fed the RT-PCR reads into CATT to redo clone calling. This sample has about 680 delta-chain clones, with roughly 62% found just once. There are 19 residues in the CDR3. CDR1 GEAIGNYY and CDR2 EKD come from the germline V gene. To note about this clone: The junction and the germline gene differ at one end; a read error may be behind it.

The specimen was gamma-delta T cells. This sequence joins TRDV2 and TRDJ1; 7 bases fit TRDD2. This receptor was obtained from a human donor. It is not recorded whose cells these are; they may come from a transplant donor. The CDR3 nucleotides are TGTGCCTGTGACCGGGTTCCTACGTCTGTGGGATCTCCTGCCGATAAACACATCTTT. Amino acids: CACDRVPTSVGSPADKHIF.